This record concerns one T cell receptor beta chain sequence. Only a few counts were recorded for this clone. Its antigen is still unknown. Base qualities were left out, and no much larger clone turns up one base away. Each collaborating institution followed its own protocols to collect whole blood in K2EDTA tubes. For TCRbeta analysis, collaborators shipped samples as frozen whole blood, isolated PBMCs, or DNA extracted from either of those sample types. TCRbeta CDR3 regions were amplified from genomic DNA using the immunoSEQ Assay, a bias-controlled multiplex PCR. The published analysis was carried out like this. Nucleated cell counts per sample were estimated from amplification of reference gene primers within the assay. Sequence reads were collapsed and filtered to measure the absolute abundance of every unique TCRbeta CDR3 rearrangement. For each sample, productive Simpson clonality was calculated by taking the square root of Simpson's diversity index across productive rearrangements. TCRdb carries this immuneACCESS record with in-frame sequences only. Its versions omit some clonotypes, under half of them owing to an unresolved V gene in the studies checked, with the rest unexplained. V and J calls and clone size are given by that table; D and trimming were obtained from the DNA. This sample holds 150,000 to 200,000 clones; about 85% were observed only once. Over 7.5% of the sample lies in the top ten.

This specimen comes from a study of blood T cell repertoires in COVID-19 (dated by TCRdb to the early 2020s). Notes on the research overall: Collaborator samples came from the United States, Italy and Spain and covered acute and convalescent phases of COVID-19. A de-identified subject ID, COVID-19 status, age in years and sex were almost always included in the sample metadata. The material from the prospective study consisted of cDNA or gDNA derived from T cells, B-cell-depleted T cells, or PBMCs. Samples came from the ongoing ImmuneRACE study (first 160 participants) plus 1,254 subjects from 6 global collaborators. Where available, HLA class I and class II types were taken from metadata supplied by the sample provider and were not determined by assay-based typing. The repertoires were released in a freely available public database meant as a resource for research on the immune response to SARS-CoV-2. Subjects who had been exposed to COVID-19, were actively infected with it, or had recovered from it provided the deeply sampled blood TCRbeta repertoires that made up the dataset. Beyond this particular receptor, the publication reports: The quantity of clinical and demographic metadata differed by source and by participant and was supplied without curation.

For this chain, trimming is 3 bases at the V end and 6 bases at the J end, and the number of junction bases without a gene match is 10. From a lookup of the germline V gene (reference sequence), CDR1 and CDR2 are DFQATT and SNEGSKA. Spanning cysteine to phenylalanine, the CDR3 consists of 15 amino acids. Only CDR3 DNA remains: 45 bases, in frame from the first base. The chain links TRBV20-1 with TRBJ2-1; 8 central nucleotides agree with TRBD2. The source material was peripheral blood. The receptor was isolated from a woman at least 80 years old with acute or convalescent COVID-19. CDR3 region: CSASPGLENPNEQFF. The nucleotide sequence reads TGCAGTGCTAGTCCGGGACTAGAAAACCCCAATGAGCAGTTCTTC.